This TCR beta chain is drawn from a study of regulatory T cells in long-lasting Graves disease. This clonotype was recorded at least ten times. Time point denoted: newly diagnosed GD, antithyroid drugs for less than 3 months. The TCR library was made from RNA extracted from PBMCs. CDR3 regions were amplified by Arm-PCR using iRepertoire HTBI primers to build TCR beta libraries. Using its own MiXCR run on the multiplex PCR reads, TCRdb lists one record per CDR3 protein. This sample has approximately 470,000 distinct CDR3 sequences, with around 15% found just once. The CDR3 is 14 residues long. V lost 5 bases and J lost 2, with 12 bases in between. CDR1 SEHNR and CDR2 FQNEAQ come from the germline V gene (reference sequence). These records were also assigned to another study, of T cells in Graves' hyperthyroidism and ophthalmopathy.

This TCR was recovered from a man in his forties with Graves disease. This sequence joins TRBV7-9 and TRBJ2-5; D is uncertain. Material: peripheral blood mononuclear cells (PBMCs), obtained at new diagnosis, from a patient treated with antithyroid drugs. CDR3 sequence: CASSQVRLQETQYF. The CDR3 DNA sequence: TGTGCCAGCAGCCAAGTGCGGCTACAAGAGACCCAGTACTTC.